Sequencing of this TCR beta chain was carried out in a study of OX40 agonist ivuxolimab in advanced cancers. Study-wide context: Ivuxolimab was an agonistic, fully human IgG2 monoclonal antibody directed against OX40 (CD134), a costimulatory receptor. Among the approximately 54 dose-escalation patients, around 19 had hepatocellular carcinoma, some 15 melanoma, 9 renal cell carcinoma and 9 head and neck cancer. Prior anti-PD-1, anti-PD-L1 or anti-CTLA-4 therapy was permitted, and 30% to 50% of dose-escalation patients had received checkpoint inhibitors. Intravenous ivuxolimab was administered to patients every 2 weeks at six dose levels: 0.01, 0.1, 0.3, 1.5, 3 and 10 mg/kg. The point of sequencing TCRbeta in the periphery was to test whether ivuxolimab changed TCR sequence diversity and drove clonal T-cell expansion. The paper describes the monotherapy dose-escalation part (N = 52 patients) of the phase I trial of ivuxolimab. Three dose-escalation patients achieved partial responses, one with hepatocellular carcinoma and two with cutaneous melanoma. A male proportion of almost 85% and a mean age of approximately 58 years, ranging from 23 to 79, were recorded for the dose-escalation cohort.

Patients with autoimmune disease history or receiving systemic immunosuppression were excluded from the trial. Peripheral blood for TCR sequencing was collected from all dose cohorts at baseline, on cycle 4 day 1, and on cycle 7 day 1. The samples were taken from a phase I, first-in-human, multicenter, open-label dose-escalation trial of ivuxolimab. Adults with locally advanced or metastatic head and neck squamous cell, hepatocellular, melanoma or renal cell carcinoma were enrolled in the trial. Before TCR sequencing, CD4+ T cells and CD8+ T cells from peripheral blood were sorted into separate populations. Genomic DNA was isolated from the sorted cells so that the TCRbeta CDR3 region could be sequenced. The immunoSEQ Assay was used to sequence the TCRbeta CDR3 regions. TCRdb limited this immuneACCESS table to in-frame rearrangements with V and J called. A share of clones is missing; checked studies link under half to unresolved V genes, and the rest is unexplained. Counted in this sample were 90,000 or so clones; about 93% of them appeared once. Under 0.95% of the sample is taken by the ten largest.

What the work shows at the level of the full study, not this receptor alone: After ivuxolimab, CD8+ T cells had more expanded clones than CD4+ T cells on average. Low levels of normalized T-cell clonal expansion were also shown by some nonresponding patients. In the 0.1-3.0 mg/kg groups, partial responders had among the lowest normalized peripheral clonal expansion, particularly in CD8+ T cells. At doses of 0.1 to 3.0 mg/kg, clonal expansion of both CD4+ and CD8+ T cells in blood was seen between baseline and week 6. Which antigens the clonally expanded peripheral T cells were specific for was not determined.

Note on this clone: There is no known antigen for this receptor. No clone much larger than this one lies a single base away; base qualities are absent.

This sequence was found in an adult with an advanced solid tumor such as melanoma, head and neck, liver or kidney cancer. Sequencing used CD4+ or CD8+ T cells sorted from blood, obtained in a trial of the OX40 agonist ivuxolimab.

The DNA is TGTGCCAGCAGCTCTACAGGGGCACAGTCTGGAAACACCATATATTTT. Its coded protein is CASSSTGAQSGNTIYF. Recombination linked TRBV7-2 to TRBJ1-3, with 7 central nucleotides matching TRBD1. The germline V gene sets CDR1 to SGHTA and CDR2 to FQGNSA. The CDR3 runs 16 residues from the cysteine to the phenylalanine. Only the CDR3 DNA is retained, 48 bases long and in frame from the first base. V ends up 4 bases short and J 1 base short, with an unmatched junction base count of 7.